This T cell receptor (beta chain) was sequenced for a study of cytomegalovirus exposure and HLA in healthy donors. General study points: Among CMV-associated TCR beta chains, most appeared HLA-restricted in a later analysis. An analysis done earlier found most TCR beta V segments productive about 87% or about 30% of the time.

Germline lookup yields CDR1 LNHDA and CDR2 SQIVND (reference sequence). The CDR3 loop spans 15 amino acids. V shed 4 bases, J shed 7 bases, and the junction held 5 bases outside the gene matches. Researchers ran the PCR with 60 Vbeta and 13 Jbeta primers. Assay used: immunoSEQ multiplex PCR; TCRdb lists only in-frame clones, some missing. The sample contains fewer than 350,000 clones, about 90% of which appear only once. To note about this clone: Its antigen is currently unknown.

The TCR sequence derives from a woman aged 18-29 years in good health and CMV-seronegative. This chain connects TRBV19 to TRBJ2-1, with 12 bases fitting TRBD2. Material for sequencing was PBMCs. The chain's CDR3 is CASSTRTSGVNEQFF. The CDR3 DNA follows: TGTGCCAGTAGTACCCGGACTAGCGGGGTGAATGAGCAGTTCTTC.